This T cell receptor (beta chain) was documented in a study of blood T cell repertoires in COVID-19. Study context: Sources were T cells, B-cell-depleted T cells, or PBMCs; the material itself was cDNA or gDNA.

The length of the CDR3 is 16 residues. Germline V CDR1 and CDR2: SGHVS, FQNEAQ. Trimming removed 5 bases at V and 4 bases at J, with 18 bases between. Per the authors' pipeline: Amplified reference gene primers provided the basis for estimating nucleated cell counts. Sequencing was performed with immunoSEQ multiplex PCR; in TCRdb, only in-frame clones are kept and a portion is missing. V and J calls and clone size follow that table, whereas D and trimming were derived from the DNA. Here the sample spans roughly 520,000 clones, 70% to 90% being singletons. Cohorts were determined from participant-reported clinical history.

The TCR was taken from a woman aged 40-49 years who had recovered from COVID-19. Sequencing was done on a sample of PBMCs or T cells enriched from blood (not recorded which). The rearrangement joins TRBV7-8 to TRBJ1-3; D is uncertain. The CDR3 bases are TGTGCCAGCAGCCATGGATCGGGAGTTGGAGGAAACACCATATATTTT. Amino acids: CASSHGSGVGGNTIYF.